Included here is one T cell receptor beta chain sequence, with context. The antigen is undetermined. The TCR beta CDR3 regions underwent amplification using RNA transcripts as the source. Primed by the HTBI set, a first-round RT-PCR was run on the TCR CDR3. TCRdb independently ran MiXCR on the multiplex PCR reads; one entry per CDR3 protein. The repertoire holds some 740,000 distinct CDR3 sequences, with around 15% as singletons. V was pared by 2 bases and J by 3 bases, with 18 bases of the junction left unmatched. Germline CDR1 is GTSNPN and CDR2 is SVGIG (reference sequence). The CDR3 extends over 18 amino acids. The sample is drawn from a study of T cells in Graves' hyperthyroidism and ophthalmopathy. Notes on the study in general: Most thyroid-expanded clonotypes above 0.001 were also found in blood.

The rearrangement links TRBV30 to TRBJ2-7, with 8 bases identical to TRBD1. Input material: blood. This TCR came from a woman aged 18-29 years with Graves' hyperthyroidism. The CDR3 sequence is CAWSLWTGSFGGFYEQYF. CDR3 DNA sequence: TGTGCCTGGAGTCTTTGGACAGGGTCTTTTGGTGGGTTCTACGAGCAGTACTTC.